Below, 10 T cell receptor beta chains from the same sample are listed, as sequenced in a study of CD8 T cells in ankylosing spondylitis. From the 5' RACE reads, TCRdb called clonotypes with MiXCR, one entry per CDR3 protein. There are under 300,000 distinct CDR3 sequences in the sample; approximately 9% occur only once, and almost 7% lies in the top ten. The sequencing sample was made of blood, either unsorted or a sorted T cell fraction (not recorded which). These receptors were taken from a male donor with ankylosing spondylitis or in good health (not recorded which).

In this sample, this clonotype turned up a few times. The rearrangement links TRBV10-2 to TRBJ1-1; unclear D gene. CDR3 length: 14 residues. Trimming left V 6 bases short and J 0 bases short, with 11 bases between. The germline gives CDR1 WSHSY, CDR2 SAAADI. CDR3 sequence reads: CASRPDVMNTEAFF. DNA of the CDR3: TGCGCCAGCAGACCGGACGTTATGAACACTGAAGCTTTCTTT.

In its sample, this clonotype was seen many times. The chain couples TRBV20-1 to TRBJ2-1; 9 positions agree with TRBD2. V dropped 1 base and J dropped 4; count of bases not matched to a gene: 11. Germline V CDR1 and CDR2: DFQATT, SNEGSKA (reference sequence). This CDR3 is built from 17 residues. CDR3 sequence: CSARGPRGGARYNEQFF. In DNA form, the CDR3 reads TGCAGTGCTAGAGGTCCCCGCGGGGGGGCGAGGTACAATGAGCAGTTCTTC.

This clonotype was recorded many times. The V gene is TRBV7-2, the J gene TRBJ2-1; TRBD2 agrees at 10 bases. The CDR3 totals 13 residues. Per the germline V gene, CDR1 is SGHTA and CDR2 is FQGNSA. The junction had 2 bases not matched to a gene; V was cut back by 6 bases and J by 6 bases. CDR3 loop: CASRLAGSNEQFF. The CDR3 DNA sequence: TGTGCCAGCAGACTAGCGGGAAGCAATGAGCAGTTCTTC.

This clonotype has a count of ten or more. CDR3 DNA sequence: TGTGCCAGCAGTTACCGTAACTACGACCAAGAGACCCAGTACTTC. As protein: CASSYRNYDQETQYF. V is TRBV6-2 or TRBV6-3 and J is TRBJ2-5; D gene ambiguous. V was shortened by 2 bases and J by 0 bases, with 10 bases between the two germline ends. Germline V gene lookup returns CDR1 MNHEY and CDR2 SVGEGT. This CDR3 is 15 amino acids long.

This clonotype was seen repeatedly, ten times or more. The chain carries TRBV20-1 and TRBJ2-7, with D perhaps being TRBD1 or TRBD2 (5 bases each). The CDR3 contains 14 residues. V shed 7 bases and J shed 2 bases, with 18 bases lying between them. Germline values: CDR1 DFQATT, CDR2 SNEGSKA (reference sequence). The CDR3 sequence: CSVLTGRNPYEQYF. The CDR3 nucleotides are TGCAGTGTCTTAACGGGACGGAATCCCTACGAGCAGTACTTC.

Many counts were recorded for this clonotype. This rearrangement joins TRBV4-3 to TRBJ2-2; D is unclear. This CDR3 contains 12 residues. Looked up from germline, CDR1 is LGHNA and CDR2 is YSLEER. The germline V and J ends were trimmed by 2 bases and 6 bases, with 4 bases remaining between them. CDR3: CASSQRPGELFF. In DNA, the CDR3 is TGCGCCAGCAGCCAAAGACCCGGGGAGCTGTTTTTT.

The genes are TRBV29-1 and TRBJ1-2; D is perhaps TRBD1 (5 bases). Trimming removed 1 base from V and 5 bases from J, with 11 bases in between. The CDR3 is 13 residues long. Germline assignment: CDR1 SQVTM and CDR2 ANQGSEA. The CDR3: CSVEVAGRYGYTF. In nucleotides, the CDR3 is TGCAGCGTTGAAGTAGCAGGGAGATATGGCTACACCTTC.

This clonotype was found many times. V usage is TRBV6-5 and J usage is TRBJ2-7; D remains unclear. The CDR3 has 11 amino acids. V lost 7 bases and J lost 4, with 8 bases in between. Germline lookup yields CDR1 MNHEY and CDR2 SVGAGI. The CDR3 spells CASMGEYEQYF. The CDR3 bases are TGTGCCAGCATGGGCGAGTACGAGCAGTACTTC.

The chain joins TRBV5-5 to TRBJ1-5; no clear D. The CDR3 loop spans 14 amino acids. Germline V gives CDR1 SGHKS, CDR2 YYEKEE (reference sequence). V was pared by 6 bases and J by 3 bases, with 13 bases between. The CDR3 coding sequence is TGTGCCAGCACCCCGGCCGGGAACAATCAGCCCCAGCATTTT. Translated, it gives CASTPAGNNQPQHF.

This clonotype has at least ten counts. The V call is TRBV20-1, the J call TRBJ2-3, with 9 bases aligning to TRBD2. Germline V gives CDR1 DFQATT, CDR2 SNEGSKA (reference sequence). The CDR3 covers 18 residues. Trimming cost V 1 base and J 1 base; bases outside gene matches: 12. The CDR3 is CSARVVAGVNRGTDTQYF. CDR3 nucleotide sequence: TGCAGTGCTAGAGTAGTAGCGGGAGTCAATCGGGGCACAGATACGCAGTATTTT.